The T cell receptor beta chain under discussion was sequenced for a study of glioma-infiltrating T cells. For the study at large: Samples included WHO grade II oligodendrogliomas or astrocytomas and initial-diagnosis grade IV glioblastomas.

Amplification of TCR alpha and beta CDR3 regions from RNA used iRepertoire nested multiplex PCR. TCRdb re-analysed the multiplex PCR reads in MiXCR, keeping a single row per CDR3 protein. The sample comprises a few hundred thousand distinct CDR3 sequences, 41% of which are singletons, and approximately 12% rests with the top ten. The V gene lost 10 bases and the J gene lost 3 bases, with 13 bases spanning the gap. The CDR3 consists of 13 residues. Germline CDR1 is SGHVS and CDR2 is FQNEAQ. Sequenced sample: glioma tissue, nonneoplastic brain tissue, or PBMCs (not recorded which). The clonotype comes from a human donor with low-grade glioma or glioblastoma, undergoing nonglioma brain surgery, or in good health (not recorded which). This chain joins TRBV7-8 and TRBJ1-3; D gene uncertain. Written as DNA, the CDR3 is TGTGCCAACAGTCCGGACGTTGGAAACACCATATATTTT. This translates into CANSPDVGNTIYF.